This TCR beta chain was obtained from a study of cytomegalovirus exposure and HLA in healthy donors (dated by TCRdb to the late 2010s). Background on the whole study: According to an earlier analysis of 587 of the donors, roughly 180 million T cells yielded 90 million to 140 million unique TCR beta sequences and 276 Gb of sequence data. A later genetic analysis used genome-wide SNP genotypes for about 65% of the 666 donors, treating that subset as a discovery cohort. On average, around 230,000 unique TCR beta nucleotide sequences were sequenced per donor among 398 genotyped donors of the cohort, with about 17% of those sequences being non-productive. In an earlier analysis of 550 to 700 of the donors, high-throughput TCR beta sequencing was used to judge whether each TCR beta V gene segment behaved as functional or pseudogenic. In the later analysis, no new phenotypic data were used to find candidate immune exposures; instead, reliance was placed on TCR beta sequences and their occurrence across donors. Donor age, sex, ethnicity and CMV serostatus were compiled alongside the repertoire data. The study aimed to test whether cataloging public T cell receptors could reveal signatures of past pathogen exposure. The number of donors typed differed by locus, with roughly 620-630 for A, B, C, DRB1 and DQB1, around 500 for DQA1, under 610 for DPA1, and around 450 for DPB1. To predict cytomegalovirus infection status, the study combined high-throughput TCR immunosequencing, statistical association of individual TCRs with disease status, and machine learning. Along with the approximately 600-subject first cohort, a separate validation cohort of 120 different subjects was used. A later analysis re-examined previously published TCR beta repertoires from about 700 donors and added high-resolution HLA genotyping to investigate patterns of TCR occurrence. A few DR-DQ haplotypes were handled as single units for association and clustering because linkage in the cohort was strong. An early release that covered around 590 HLA-typed donors contained around 300 gigabases of sequencing data and tens of millions of unique TCR sequences. Class I and class II HLA loci were covered by the typing at four-digit resolution. The genetic ancestry cluster associated with self-reported Caucasian donors included approximately 85% of the 300 to 450 genotyped donors. Using immunosequencing, the study profiled T cell repertoires from 666 subjects and related those repertoires to cytomegalovirus serostatus. Every repertoire in the discovery cohort had been generated on one and the same sequencing platform. Overall study outcomes, separate from this receptor: In vitro tests confirmed that a few of the cytomegalovirus-associated TCR beta chains recognize cytomegalovirus antigens. A later genetic analysis associated a missense DCLRE1C variant with V-gene and J-gene trimming of TCR beta chains, and an independent cohort replicated the association. Linkage disequilibrium might explain the correlated functional status among segregating V segments, but an unknown experimental factor could not be excluded. Roughly uniform sequencing depth across donors was assumed in presence/absence analyses, although this assumption may not hold. A further reported finding was that TCR beta sequences accurately predicted the HLA-A and HLA-B alleles for most subjects in the first cohort. Because counts were too low, around 18 rarely observed V segments, including chromosome 9 orphons, were left out of the earlier analysis of approximately 580 of the donors. The sequencing pipeline was judged likely to have produced a cluster of highly shared sequence variants as a technical artifact. Because HLA typing was missing for some donors at each locus, association tests included only the typed subset. According to the authors, the approach could potentially be generalized to other disease states and immunological phenotypes. In a later analysis, the rate of TCR association differed among HLA loci, with DRB1 alleles having the most associated TCRs and HLA-C alleles having the fewest. When HLA alleles, especially DR and DQ, strongly co-occurred, attributing TCR associations to individual alleles was difficult. Some IMGT-functional V segments, including TRBV6-2 and TRBV6-3, could not be told apart with the 87-base-pair reads, so those segments were excluded. In a later analysis, HLA-associated TCR beta chains showed more clonal expansion and lower generation probabilities than non-associated chains that were equally common. The classifier was reported to diagnose cytomegalovirus status with high specificity and sensitivity in both the original cohort and the validation cohort. In a later analysis, several top co-occurrence clusters were reported to appear linked to parvovirus B19, influenza, CMV and Epstein-Barr virus. In a later genetic analysis, fewer N-insertions in productive TCRs were reported among donors in an Asian-associated ancestry cluster than the roughly 700-donor mean. Most CMV-associated TCR beta chains appeared to be HLA-restricted in a later analysis, and the HLA associations seemed to be driven largely by CMV exposure. Only TCR beta chains were sequenced in this cohort, and the absence of alpha or paired-chain data limited detectable features. In the study, some 160 TCR beta chains were listed as associated with cytomegalovirus. Most TCR sequences were seen in very few donors, while some public TCRs were found in many individuals. At a false discovery rate of 0.05, a later analysis linked 15,000 to 20,000 TCR beta sequences to specific HLA alleles. In an earlier analysis of some 540 of the donors, most TCR beta V segments appeared in productive rearrangements about 87% or about 30% of the time, broadly matching IMGT annotations. Immune exposure information for the cohort was limited to CMV serostatus.

As to this clone: This receptor's antigen is unknown.

Library preparation was by the immunoSEQ multiplex PCR assay. The multiplex PCR relied on a mix of 60 forward primers for TCR Vbeta segments and 13 reverse primers for TCR Jbeta segments. The CDR3 region of rearranged TCR beta genes was amplified from genomic DNA by a multiplex PCR assay. The amplified TCR beta libraries were sequenced on the Illumina HiSeq System as 87-base-pair reads. Processing in the source paper ran as follows. A later analysis tallied around 82 million unique TCR beta chains across the 666 repertoires, and about 10 million of those chains were shared by two or more donors. To remove PCR and sequencing errors, raw reads were error-corrected and collapsed into unique sequences using a nearest-neighbor algorithm that merged closely related sequences. Alignment of CDR3 sequences to IMGT reference sequences was used to assign V, D and J gene segments. For a sequence to be retained, at least a six-nucleotide match to both a V gene segment and a J gene segment was required. Rearrangements were classified as productive when the CDR3 lacked stop codons and remained in frame with V and J, and all other rearrangements were classified as non-productive. CDR3 was defined according to IMGT convention as the region running from the second conserved V-encoded cysteine to the conserved J-encoded phenylalanine. In an earlier analysis of more than 550 of the donors, sequences lacking an unambiguous match to a single V gene segment were excluded. In an earlier analysis of several hundred of the donors, V segments were called functional above 56.7% productive rearrangements and were called segregating when the between-donor standard deviation exceeded 5%. A statistical classification framework was developed to diagnose cytomegalovirus status using the catalog of TCR beta chain sequences. A later analysis assigned V and J genes by comparing TCR nucleotide sequences with IMGT/GENE-DB human TR gene sequences. Using the TCRdist pipeline, a later analysis assigned CDR3 sequences along with most-parsimonious VDJ recombination scenarios. In a later analysis, each TCR beta chain was defined by its CDR3 amino acid sequence together with its V-gene family, and reads without a unique V-gene family were excluded. A later analysis removed nearly 600 highly shared, low-generation-probability nucleotide sequences to deal with suspected cross-contamination and a sequencing artifact. In a later analysis, a clonal expansion index for each public chain was calculated from normalized within-repertoire ranks of inferred template counts. In a later analysis, generation probabilities were computed with a VDJ recombination model fitted to out-of-frame rearrangements, and the resulting probabilities were checked against IGoR. Hypergeometric tests were used in a later analysis to score TCR-TCR, TCR-HLA and TCR-CMV co-occurrence, with a repertoire-size bias correction applied to the TCR pairs. In a later analysis, false discovery rates were estimated by permuting HLA or CMV assignments 20 times. In a later analysis, co-occurring TCRs were grouped using DBSCAN, and TCRdist sequence similarity was added for clustering within HLA-allele-positive subsets. Repertoires with fewer than 30,000 or more than 120,000 public chains were left out of co-occurrence clustering, as were five repertoires with anomalous nucleotide sharing. TCRdb's version of the immuneACCESS table is confined to in-frame rearrangements and falls short of the full clone set. An unresolved V gene accounts for under half of the shortfall where checked; the remainder is of unknown origin. V, J and clone size were drawn from that table, and D and trimming were deduced from the DNA. For this sample, the table gives 150,000 to 200,000 clones. The ten largest make up roughly 1.3% of the sample.

V gives up 1 base and J gives up 7 bases, and the segment between their germline ends measures 14 bases. CDR1 is given as SGHDN and CDR2 as FVKESK, both from the germline V gene. The CDR3 has 15 amino acids, counting the end cysteine and phenylalanine. Left in the record is the CDR3 DNA by itself, 45 bases read in frame from the first base. In total, just over 650 healthy bone marrow donors made up the cohort. Cohort members were all nominally healthy when sampled, although unrecorded immune exposures were likely present. The donor was CMV seronegative and was included in the group of a few hundred seronegative cohort members. Every donor gave a peripheral blood sample, and the peripheral blood mononuclear cells from that sample were used for TCR beta sequencing. The Qiagen DNeasy Blood Extraction Kit was used to extract genomic DNA from the blood cell samples.

The sample taken for sequencing was PBMCs. This receptor was obtained from a woman in her sixties in good health and CMV-seronegative. This sequence uses TRBV14 and TRBJ2-1, and perhaps TRBD2 as D gene, on 5 matching bases. In nucleotides, the sequence is TGTGCCAGCAGCCAAGCTCTCCCTAGCTGGAATGAGCAGTTCTTC. The translation is CASSQALPSWNEQFF.